This TCR beta chain was sequenced in a study of T-cell reconstitution after alpha-beta-depleted transplantation in children (dated by TCRdb to 2016 to 2017). About the investigation overall: The study quantitatively tracked T-cell immune reconstitution after TCRalphabeta/CD19-depleted allogeneic hematopoietic cell transplantation in children using TCR repertoire profiling.

Library preparation used PCR. The data were produced on an Illumina HiSeq 2500. TCR library preparation used molecular barcoding, with unique molecular identifiers applied to normalize quantification of the TCRbeta repertoire. The raw public data were reprocessed by TCRdb itself: fastp quality trimming at Q25, MiXCR clonotype calling, in-frame beta chains only. Records with the same CDR3 protein are collapsed into one entry carrying the most frequent genes and DNA. The sample table holds a few hundred thousand distinct CDR3 sequences, of which 20% to 30% were seen once. In total, the top ten clones hold under 45% of the sample. The treatment or condition label on this specimen signifies: allogeneic hematopoietic cell transplantation with graft depleted of TCRalphabeta T cells and CD19 B cells. Transplant recipients were children who received TCRalphabeta/CD19-depleted allogeneic hematopoietic cell grafts.

This clonotype was observed a few times. This clone's antigen is unknown. It has no much larger one-base neighbor in the sample; base qualities were not kept. From the cysteine up to the phenylalanine, the CDR3 has a length of 14 residues. Kept here is only the CDR3 DNA, which spans 42 bases and is read in frame from base 1. Based on the germline V gene, the CDR1 and CDR2 sequences are SGHRS and YFSETQ. The germline V end is reduced by 4 bases and the J end by 6 bases; junction bases left unmatched: 6. Broader findings and caveats from the paper: Over subsequent months, a decline in hyperexpanded clone frequencies was noted, and after one year, T-cell counts and TCRbeta diversity were mostly ascribed to newly produced T cells. About two months after transplant, the apparently early recovery of alphabetaT-cell counts reportedly depended on just several hundred clones that had expanded rapidly and came from non-depleted graft cells. In some patients, the high TCRbeta diversity seen at day 60 was put down to recipient T cells and intrathymic progenitors that had survived conditioning.

The chain links TRBV5-1 with TRBJ1-2, and TRBD1 aligns with 10 junction nucleotides. This receptor was identified in a boy under two years old with Wiskott-Aldrich syndrome, due to receive a stem cell transplant. Material: PBMCs, obtained before TCRalphabeta/CD19-depleted stem cell transplant. CDR3 protein: CASSTTGTGDGYTF. The DNA sequence reads TGCGCCAGCAGCACAACCGGGACAGGGGATGGCTACACCTTC.